The TCR beta chain under discussion was sequenced for a study of T cells after yellow fever vaccination. This clonotype was observed a few times. CDR1 is SGHRS and CDR2 is YFSETQ in the germline V gene. The V end was cut by 1 base, the J end by 4 bases, with 9 bases between. This CDR3 spans 15 amino acids. TCRdb ran MiXCR on the 5' RACE reads and lists one entry per CDR3 protein. Among 150,000 to 200,000 distinct CDR3 sequences listed, approximately 10% were seen once. The input for sequencing was CD8+ T cells sorted from PBMCs, taken 45 days after the yellow fever booster vaccination. This sequence was found in a man between 18 and 35 years old who received the YFV17D yellow fever vaccine. V is TRBV5-1 and J is TRBJ2-6; D uncertain. The CDR3 loop reads CASSLLTSGANVLTF. The CDR3 DNA reads as TGCGCCAGCAGCTTGCTGACGTCAGGGGCCAACGTCCTGACTTTC.